These 24 T cell receptor beta chains were all obtained from the same sample, sequenced in a study of metastatic and nonmetastatic thyroid tumors. TCRdb re-processed the PCR reads through MiXCR. The sample consists of tens of thousands of clones, 20% of them appearing once. Thyroid surgery took place with no prior treatment in any patient. Sequencing was performed on blood. These TCRs come from a female donor with papillary thyroid cancer or a benign thyroid nodule (not recorded which). Some clones in this sample may be carry-over from other donors' samples.

In this sample, this clone turned up many times. The chain employs TRBV29-1 and TRBJ2-1; 10 nucleotides line up with TRBD2. CDR1 and CDR2 from the germline V gene are SQVTM and ANQGSEA. V lost 7 bases and J lost 3; bases outside the gene matches: 9. This CDR3 is built from 15 residues. Here the CDR3 reads CSGSAGGNFYNEQFF. In nucleotides, the CDR3 is TGCAGCGGGTCAGCGGGAGGGAATTTCTACAATGAGCAGTTCTTC.

This chain links TRBV20-1 with TRBJ2-7; 8 bases are a match to TRBD1. The CDR3 spans 16 residues. Germline loops: CDR1 DFQATT, CDR2 SNEGSKA (reference sequence). V dropped 1 base and J dropped 2; count of bases not matched to a gene: 10. The CDR3 bases are TGCAGTGCTAGAGGAATTAGGACAGGGAGTCCCTACGAGCAGTACTTC. Translation gives CSARGIRTGSPYEQYF.

This clone was seen at least ten times. This chain links TRBV5-1 with TRBJ1-2; D not certain. Germline V gene lookup returns CDR1 SGHRS and CDR2 YFSETQ. V lost 4 bases and J 4 bases, leaving 11 bases between the germline ends. CDR3 length: 13 amino acids. The CDR3 region is CASSGEGGYGYTF. The CDR3 nucleotides are TGCGCCAGCAGCGGAGAGGGCGGCTATGGCTACACCTTC.

There are many counts of this clone. It may be a read error: a sequence one base away is much more abundant. The rearrangement joins TRBV4-1 to TRBJ2-7; the match to TRBD2 covers 15 bases. Losses at the gene ends were 3 bases for V and 7 bases for J; bases not matched to a gene: 10. The CDR3 length is 17 residues. Germline V gives CDR1 MGHRA, CDR2 YSYEKL. As DNA, the CDR3 is TGCGCCAGCAGCCACACGACCGGGACTAGCGGGAGGTTGGAGCAGTACTTC. It is translated as CASSHTTGTSGRLEQYF.

This clone was counted many times. The sample contains more than one DNA sequence encoding this CDR3. J is TRBJ1-2 and V is TRBV10-2, with TRBD1 matching 10 bases. Trimming at V came to 9 bases and at J to 4 bases, leaving 5 bases not matched to a gene. The CDR3 has 13 amino acids. Germline V CDR1 and CDR2: WSHSY, SAAADI. The CDR3 DNA follows: TGCGCCAGTCGGACAGGGGGGGCCTATGGCTACACCTTC. Translating it yields CASRTGGAYGYTF.

This clone occurred many times. The V and J genes are TRBV5-6 and TRBJ2-7, with D perhaps assigned TRBD1 or TRBD2 (5 bases each). The CDR3 runs to 15 residues. Trimming stripped 4 bases from V and 0 bases from J, with 14 bases between. CDR1 and CDR2 (germline): SGHDT, YYEEEE. The CDR3 sequence: CASSMGPTISYEQYF. In nucleotides, the CDR3 is TGTGCCAGCAGCATGGGACCGACAATCTCCTACGAGCAGTACTTC. The variable domain in full, completed from reference TRBV5-6 and TRBJ2-7, reads DAGVTQSPTHLIKTRGQQVTLRCSPKSGHDTVSWYQQALGQGPQFIFQYYEEEERQRGNFPDRFSGHQFPNYSSELNVNALLLGDSALYLCASSMGPTISYEQYFGPGTRLTVT.

V is TRBV12-3 or TRBV12-4 and J is TRBJ2-3, with D perhaps TRBD1 or TRBD2 (7 bases each). Trimming took 10 bases from V and 3 from J, leaving 20 bases between them. The CDR3 spans 15 residues. CDR3 amino acids: CATNSGGGGTDTQYF. CDR3 DNA sequence: TGTGCCACCAACTCAGGGGGGGGAGGTACAGATACGCAGTATTTT.

Ten or more counts support this clone. V gene TRBV20-1 combines with J gene TRBJ2-3; no clear D. This CDR3 region has 14 residues. Germline V gene lookup returns CDR1 DFQATT and CDR2 SNEGSKA (reference sequence). Trimming cost V 3 bases and J 6 bases, with 16 bases left between them. The CDR3 DNA follows: TGCAGTGCTAGTTCCAGGTACAGCCCCGATACGCAGTATTTT. It yields the protein CSASSRYSPDTQYF.

On this clone: A much larger clone sits a single nucleotide away, making a read error possible. The conserved closing phenylalanine or tryptophan is absent in this CDR3, likely reflecting a read error. The chain joins TRBV29-1 to TRBJ2-7; 9 nucleotides match TRBD2. This CDR3 spans 14 amino acids. Per the germline V gene, CDR1 is SQVTM and CDR2 is ANQGSEA. V lost 7 bases to trimming and J lost 0 bases; unmatched junction nucleotides: 7. The CDR3 reads CSALRGGDSYEQYL. The CDR3 nucleotides read TGCAGCGCCCTTCGCGGGGGGGACTCCTACGAGCAGTACCTC.

At least ten counts were recorded for this clone. The chain joins TRBV27 to TRBJ1-1; D is uncertain. V was clipped by 5 bases and J by 0 bases, with 13 bases between them. CDR1 MNHEY and CDR2 SMNVEV come from the germline V gene (reference sequence). The length of the CDR3 is 15 residues. The CDR3 sequence is CASSRRYGVNTEAFF. Written as DNA, the CDR3 is TGTGCCAGCAGTCGGCGTTATGGGGTGAACACTGAAGCTTTCTTT.

This clone was counted once. The gene calls are TRBV20-1 and TRBJ2-2; 13 bases are shared with TRBD2. J was trimmed by 6 bases and V by 5 bases; bases with no gene match: 12. In germline, CDR1 is DFQATT, CDR2 SNEGSKA (reference sequence). CDR3 length: 17 amino acids. The CDR3, as DNA: TGCAGTGCTGGCCATTCTTGGACTAGCGGGAGTGCCGGGGAGCTGTTTTTT. As protein: CSAGHSWTSGSAGELFF.

Remarks on this clone: A read error may produce the germline difference seen at one junction end. This sequence joins TRBV30 and TRBJ2-3; no reliable D call. CDR3 length equals 12 residues. Germline CDR1 and CDR2: GTSNPN and SVGIG (reference sequence). The CDR3 region has the DNA TGTTCCTGGATGTCTGTCGGAGATACGCAGTATTTT. This encodes CSWMSVGDTQYF.

This clone has a handful of counts. This may arise from a read error, as a much more abundant clone is one base away. The chain joins TRBV10-3 to TRBJ2-1; 12 nucleotides align to TRBD2. The CDR3 spans 14 residues. Looked up from germline, CDR1 is ENHRY and CDR2 is SYGVKD. CDR3 amino acids: CVIATSGGYNEQFF. In nucleotides, the CDR3 is TGTGTCATCGCTACTAGCGGGGGGTACAATGAGCAGTTCTTC.

This clone was observed a handful of times. At one boundary the junction diverges from the germline segment, which might be a read error. The V and J genes are TRBV15 and TRBJ2-3; 7 nucleotides line up with TRBD2. Per the germline V gene, CDR1 is LNHNV and CDR2 is YYDKDF (reference sequence). CDR3 length: 15 residues. The CDR3 DNA reads TGTGCCGCCAGCAGAGTTGCTAGCGGCATAGATACGCAGTATTTT. Protein sequence: CAASRVASGIDTQYF.

This clone appeared many times. The rearrangement uses TRBV20-1 and TRBJ2-2; D uncertain. CDR3 length: 13 amino acids. The germline CDR1 and CDR2 sequences are DFQATT and SNEGSKA (reference sequence). V gave up 3 bases and J gave up 7 bases, with 12 bases separating them. The CDR3 bases are TGCAGTGCTAGTGGGGAACCGGGCGGGGAGCTGTTTTTT. It specifies CSASGEPGGELFF.

This clone was seen many times. A much larger clone differs by one base, so this may be a read error. The V call is TRBV6-1, the J call TRBJ1-1; D might be TRBD1 (5 bases). This CDR3 contains 14 residues. Trimming left V 0 bases short and J 11 bases short, with 16 bases between. Germline CDR1 reads MNHNS; CDR2 reads SASEGT. The CDR3 DNA reads as TGTGCCAGCAGTGAAGCCGGGGGGAACCTGGCGGCTTTCTTT. Amino acids: CASSEAGGNLAAFF.

By share, this clone counts as medium-sized. J is TRBJ2-7 and V is TRBV6-1, with D hard to call. CDR1 is MNHNS, CDR2 SASEGT, per germline. The germline V and J ends were trimmed by 3 bases and 2 bases, with 11 bases remaining between them. The CDR3 has 14 amino acids. CDR3 protein: CASSDPTLTYEQYF. The CDR3 DNA reads TGTGCCAGCAGTGACCCAACACTTACCTACGAGCAGTACTTC.

This clone has ten or more counts. The genes are TRBV5-1 and TRBJ2-4; D gene unclear. V lost 5 bases, J lost 1 base, and 10 bases lay in between. CDR1 SGHRS and CDR2 YFSETQ come from the germline V gene. CDR3 size: 14 residues. Here the CDR3 reads CASRGSLAKNIQYF. The DNA of the CDR3 is TGCGCCAGCAGGGGATCCCTGGCCAAAAACATTCAGTACTTC.

This clone appeared a single time. The CDR3 end shows no conserved phenylalanine or tryptophan, and so a read error is likely. The limits of the CDR3 on the DNA are not certain, so only TCRdb's listed CDR3 is given. The gene calls are TRBV6-9 and TRBJ2-2. Termini included, the CDR3 measures 13 amino acids. CDR1 is MNHGY, CDR2 SVAAGI, per germline. The CDR3 region is CASSYVETGELCC.

This clone appeared many times. This chain joins TRBV6-1 and TRBJ2-7, with 7 bases fitting TRBD1. Germline V lookup: CDR1 MNHNS, CDR2 SASEGT. Trimming at V came to 5 bases and at J to 6 bases, leaving 10 bases not matched to a gene. The CDR3 sequence is 14 residues long. The CDR3 DNA reads TGTGCCAGCAGTTTACAACAGGGGAGTCTCGAGCAGTACTTC. Translation gives CASSLQQGSLEQYF.

This clone was observed at least ten times. The rearrangement links TRBV7-3 to TRBJ2-5, with 8 bases lining up with TRBD2. Looked up from germline, CDR1 is SGHTA and CDR2 is FQGTGA. Losses at the gene ends were 5 bases for V and 6 bases for J; bases not matched to a gene: 5. The CDR3 has 13 residues. CDR3 residues: CASSHTSGKTQYF. The CDR3 coding sequence is TGTGCCAGCAGCCATACTAGCGGAAAGACCCAGTACTTC.

This clone was seen a single time. The gene calls are TRBV20-1 and TRBJ2-1; 7 nucleotides line up with TRBD2. V trimming: 3 bases; J trimming: 7 bases; junction bases outside the gene matches: 9. This CDR3 has 14 amino acids. From germline, CDR1 is DFQATT and CDR2 SNEGSKA (reference sequence). CDR3 in amino acids: CSASLWEGSNEQFF. As DNA, the CDR3 is TGCAGTGCTAGTCTTTGGGAGGGGAGTAATGAGCAGTTCTTC.

This clone was counted at least ten times. The J gene is TRBJ2-1, the V gene TRBV6-4; D tentatively fits TRBD1 or TRBD2 (5 bases each). Germline-derived CDR1 and CDR2 are MRHNA and SNTAGT. Trimming removed 3 bases from V and 1 base from J, with 10 bases in between. The CDR3 extends over 15 amino acids. The CDR3 sequence: CASSEFGGSYNEQFF. The CDR3 DNA reads as TGTGCCAGCAGTGAGTTTGGGGGTTCCTACAATGAGCAGTTCTTC.

This clone has only a few counts. The rearrangement links TRBV28 to TRBJ2-7; 8 bases map to TRBD2. V lost 7 bases and J lost 6; bases outside the gene matches: 23. Germline V CDR1 and CDR2: MDHEN, SYDVKM. The CDR3 contains 18 residues. Here the CDR3 reads CASIFLGGATSDHREQYF. CDR3 DNA sequence: TGTGCCAGCATTTTCCTAGGGGGGGCGACTAGCGACCACCGCGAGCAGTACTTC.